These T cell receptor beta chains were read from a single sample in a study of metastatic and nonmetastatic thyroid tumors. TCRdb redid the clone calls on the PCR reads using MiXCR. The sample consists of some 19,000 clones, around a quarter of them appearing once. The material sequenced was tumor tissue. All receptors come from a female donor with papillary thyroid cancer or a benign thyroid nodule (not recorded which). Some clones in this sample may be carry-over from other donors' samples. CDR3s include the opening cysteine and the closing phenylalanine or tryptophan. The order of the fields is D gene, V gene, J gene, clone size, CDR3 DNA, CDR3 protein. A D gene is named only where the DNA matches it firmly. Size is stated for part of the rows, as once, few or many counts, or as a class when the clone is expanded.

D gene: -
V gene: TRBV5-5
J gene: TRBJ2-7
clone size: many
CDR3 DNA: TGTGCCAGCAGCGGGAGTAGGGTGTCTTACGAGCAGTACTTC
CDR3 protein: CASSGSRVSYEQYF

D gene: -
V gene: TRBV5-4
J gene: TRBJ2-3
clone size: many
CDR3 DNA: TGTACCAGCAGCTTGGGACAAGACACAGATACGCAGTATTTT
CDR3 protein: CTSSLGQDTDTQYF

D gene: -
V gene: TRBV19
J gene: TRBJ1-2
clone size: medium-sized
CDR3 DNA: TGTGCCAGTGGACCTCTAGGTGGCTACACCTTC
CDR3 protein: CASGPLGGYTF

D gene: -
V gene: TRBV28
J gene: TRBJ1-3
clone size: -
CDR3 DNA: TGTGCCAGCAGTCCGGCGGGGGCCCAGTACACCATATATTTT
CDR3 protein: CASSPAGAQYTIYF

D gene: -
V gene: TRBV6-1
J gene: TRBJ1-5
clone size: few
CDR3 DNA: TGTGCCAGCAGTGAATTCGGGCCGGGGGGCAATCAGCCCCAGCATTTT
CDR3 protein: CASSEFGPGGNQPQHF

D gene: -
V gene: TRBV11-2
J gene: TRBJ1-2
clone size: -
CDR3 DNA: TGTGCCAGCAGCTTAGCTCATCATGGTTATGGCTACACCTTC
CDR3 protein: CASSLAHHGYGYTF

D gene: -
V gene: TRBV27
J gene: TRBJ1-1
clone size: -
CDR3 DNA: TGTGCCAGCAGCTCTACATACCACACTGAAGCTTTCTTT
CDR3 protein: CASSSTYHTEAFF

D gene: -
V gene: TRBV6-5
J gene: TRBJ2-1
clone size: -
CDR3 DNA: TGTGCCAGCAGTTGGACTATAGGGAGTGAGCAGTTCTTC
CDR3 protein: CASSWTIGSEQFF

D gene: -
V gene: TRBV11-1
J gene: TRBJ2-3
clone size: many
CDR3 DNA: TGTGCCAGCAGCTTAGCGCCCACAGGGCCGGGCACAGATACGCAGTATTTT
CDR3 protein: CASSLAPTGPGTDTQYF

D gene: TRBD1
V gene: TRBV5-6
J gene: TRBJ1-1
clone size: -
CDR3 DNA: TGTGCCAGCAGCGCGGACAGGGGTCCTGAAGCTTTCTTT
CDR3 protein: CASSADRGPEAFF

D gene: TRBD2
V gene: TRBV7-2
J gene: TRBJ2-5
clone size: once
CDR3 DNA: TGTACCAGCAGCTTAGGTCTAGCGGTCGAAAAGGCTACCCAGTACTTC
CDR3 protein: CTSSLGLAVEKATQYF

D gene: -
V gene: TRBV7-9
J gene: TRBJ1-1
clone size: many
CDR3 DNA: TGTGCCAGCAGCAGACGTGAGGGGGATGAAGCTTTCTTT
CDR3 protein: CASSRREGDEAFF

D gene: -
V gene: TRBV15
J gene: TRBJ1-1
clone size: once
CDR3 DNA: TGTGCCACCAGCCAGGGATACACTGAAGCTTTCTTT
CDR3 protein: CATSQGYTEAFF

D gene: -
V gene: TRBV7-2
J gene: TRBJ1-2
clone size: medium-sized
CDR3 DNA: TGTGCCAGCAGCTTAGACTACCATGGCTACACCTTC
CDR3 protein: CASSLDYHGYTF

D gene: -
V gene: TRBV19
J gene: TRBJ2-3
clone size: many
CDR3 DNA: TGTGCCAGTAGTATATCCGGGATGAGCACAGATACGCAGTATTTT
CDR3 protein: CASSISGMSTDTQYF

D gene: TRBD1
V gene: TRBV6-1
J gene: TRBJ2-7
clone size: few
CDR3 DNA: TGTGCCAGCAGTGCGACAGGGGGCTACGAGCAGTACTTC
CDR3 protein: CASSATGGYEQYF

D gene: -
V gene: TRBV2
J gene: TRBJ2-4
clone size: many
CDR3 DNA: TGTGCCAGCGAAAGGGACCGTGCCATGAACATTCAGTACTTC
CDR3 protein: CASERDRAMNIQYF

D gene: -
V gene: TRBV6-1
J gene: TRBJ1-2
clone size: few
CDR3 DNA: TGTGCCAGCAGTGAAAGGGCCGTTGGGGGAGGGCTTAACTATGGCTACACCTTC
CDR3 protein: CASSERAVGGGLNYGYTF

D gene: -
V gene: TRBV20-1
J gene: TRBJ1-3
clone size: few
CDR3 DNA: TGCAGTGCTACCCGGGCGGAGGGAAACACCATATATTTT
CDR3 protein: CSATRAEGNTIYF

D gene: -
V gene: TRBV5-1
J gene: TRBJ2-3
clone size: -
CDR3 DNA: TGCGCCAGCAGCTTGGAGCAGGCGACGCGGGCAGATACGCAGTATTTT
CDR3 protein: CASSLEQATRADTQYF

D gene: -
V gene: TRBV28
J gene: TRBJ2-4
clone size: few
CDR3 DNA: TGTGCCAGCATTGGGTGGCTAGCCAAAAACATTCAGTACTTC
CDR3 protein: CASIGWLAKNIQYF

D gene: -
V gene: TRBV11-2
J gene: TRBJ1-1
clone size: many
CDR3 DNA: TGTGCCAGCAGCTTAGATTTATGGCAAGCTTTCTTT
CDR3 protein: CASSLDLWQAFF

D gene: -
V gene: TRBV28
J gene: TRBJ2-5
clone size: -
CDR3 DNA: TGTGCCAGCAGCCTACCTCACATCCAAGAGACCCAGTACTTC
CDR3 protein: CASSLPHIQETQYF

D gene: TRBD2
V gene: TRBV15
J gene: TRBJ2-1
clone size: many
CDR3 DNA: TGTGCCACCAGCAGGCCTAGCGGGGCTTACAATGAGCAGTTCTTC
CDR3 protein: CATSRPSGAYNEQFF

D gene: -
V gene: TRBV28
J gene: TRBJ2-7
clone size: -
CDR3 DNA: TGTGCCAGCAGTTTTGCTGGATTCTACGAGCAGTACTTC
CDR3 protein: CASSFAGFYEQYF

D gene: TRBD1
V gene: TRBV27
J gene: TRBJ1-4
clone size: medium-sized
CDR3 DNA: TGTGCCAGCAGTTTAGACAGGGATAATGAAAAACTGTTTTTT
CDR3 protein: CASSLDRDNEKLFF

D gene: -
V gene: TRBV12-3/TRBV12-4
J gene: TRBJ1-2
clone size: few
CDR3 DNA: TGTGCCAGCAGGCCCGGGAGGGATGTACATGGCTACACCTTC
CDR3 protein: CASRPGRDVHGYTF

D gene: TRBD2
V gene: TRBV9
J gene: TRBJ2-2
clone size: -
CDR3 DNA: TGTGCCAGCAGCGAGGTACCCGGACTAGCGGTAGGCCCCGGGGAGCTGTTTTTT
CDR3 protein: CASSEVPGLAVGPGELFF

D gene: -
V gene: TRBV27
J gene: TRBJ1-5
clone size: many
CDR3 DNA: TGTGCCAGCAGTTTAGCCGGAGATCAGCCCCAGCATTTT
CDR3 protein: CASSLAGDQPQHF

D gene: TRBD2
V gene: TRBV28
J gene: TRBJ2-5
clone size: -
CDR3 DNA: TGTGCCAGCAGTCGGACTAGCGGGAGTGAGACCCAGTACTTC
CDR3 protein: CASSRTSGSETQYF

D gene: TRBD2
V gene: TRBV28
J gene: TRBJ2-7
clone size: -
CDR3 DNA: TGTGCCAGCAGTTTTTATGTCGGGACTAGCTCCTACGAGCAGTACTTC
CDR3 protein: CASSFYVGTSSYEQYF

D gene: TRBD2
V gene: TRBV28
J gene: TRBJ2-7
clone size: few
CDR3 DNA: TGTGCCAGCAGCTCTAGGACTAGCGGGCTCTACGAGCAGTACTTC
CDR3 protein: CASSSRTSGLYEQYF

D gene: TRBD1
V gene: TRBV4-2
J gene: TRBJ1-3
clone size: -
CDR3 DNA: TGTGCCAGCAGCCCCTTTACAGGGGGGGCCGGAAACACCATATATTTT
CDR3 protein: CASSPFTGGAGNTIYF

D gene: -
V gene: TRBV28
J gene: TRBJ2-7
clone size: -
CDR3 DNA: TGTGCCAACAGTTTACCACTAAGTAACGAGCAGTACTTC
CDR3 protein: CANSLPLSNEQYF

D gene: TRBD1
V gene: TRBV7-6
J gene: TRBJ2-6
clone size: many
CDR3 DNA: TGTGCCAGCGCCGGGACGGGACAGGGGGTCCTCTCTGGGGCCAACGTCCTGACTTTC
CDR3 protein: CASAGTGQGVLSGANVLTF